This record concerns one TCR beta chain sequence. Assay used: immunoSEQ multiplex PCR; TCRdb lists only in-frame clones, some missing. The table includes about 97,000 clones, about 91% detected once. This specimen belongs to a study of control samples from healthy donors and cancer patients. In germline, CDR1 is SGHVS, CDR2 FQNEAQ. Trimming cost V 0 bases and J 5 bases; bases outside gene matches: 16. This CDR3 contains 19 residues. J is TRBJ2-1 and V is TRBV7-8; 7 nucleotides match TRBD1. The sequencing input was blood. This TCR was recovered from a woman aged 18-30 years in good health. CDR3 residues: CASSLAHFIRGQWDNEQFF. The CDR3 nucleotides are TGTGCCAGCAGCTTAGCGCACTTTATTAGGGGACAGTGGGACAATGAGCAGTTCTTC.